A selection of T cell receptor beta chains follows, all from one sample in a study of vaccination and CD4 T cells after COVID-19. No antigen is known for these receptors. TCRdb reprocessed the PCR reads with MiXCR, giving one entry per CDR3 protein. Of over 15,000 distinct CDR3 sequences listed, approximately 73% are singletons. The sample taken for sequencing was CD4+ T cells from blood, cultured in vitro. The receptors here all came from a human donor who had recovered from COVID-19. Both conserved end residues are part of each CDR3. The order of the fields is CDR3 DNA, CDR3 protein, J gene, clone size, V gene, D gene. D genes are given only for firm matches. The size field is filled for only some rows; it gives once, few, many or a size class.

DNA: TGTGCCTGGAGTGTTGGTAGGGACCAGCCCCAGCATTTT; CDR3: CAWSVGRDQPQHF; J: TRBJ1-5; size: NA; V: TRBV30; D: NA
DNA: TGTGCCAGCTTACGGGGAGCGAACACCGGGGAGCTGTTTTTT; CDR3: CASLRGANTGELFF; J: TRBJ2-2; size: NA; V: TRBV6-1; D: NA
DNA: TGCAGTTCGGGAGACAGTACCTACGAGCAGTACTTC; CDR3: CSSGDSTYEQYF; J: TRBJ2-7; size: NA; V: TRBV20-1; D: NA
DNA: TGTGCCAGCAGCCGGACCCTGCTCTCTGGAAACACCATATATTTT; CDR3: CASSRTLLSGNTIYF; J: TRBJ1-3; size: NA; V: TRBV7-2; D: NA
DNA: TGCAGTGCTAGAGCCCTGGACAGGATCCTTCAGCCCCAGCATTTT; CDR3: CSARALDRILQPQHF; J: TRBJ1-5; size: few; V: TRBV20-1; D: TRBD1
DNA: TGTGCCAGTAAGGGGATCAGGACTAGCGACAATGAGCAGTTCTTC; CDR3: CASKGIRTSDNEQFF; J: TRBJ2-1; size: once; V: TRBV19; D: TRBD2
DNA: TGTGCCAGCAGTTACGACTCACCCCTGAACACCGGGGAGCTGTTTTTT; CDR3: CASSYDSPLNTGELFF; J: TRBJ2-2; size: NA; V: TRBV6-5; D: NA
DNA: TGTGCCAGCAGTTATGGTTTGGTCGTTTTGAACACCGGGGAGCTGTTTTTT; CDR3: CASSYGLVVLNTGELFF; J: TRBJ2-2; size: NA; V: TRBV6-5; D: NA
DNA: TGCGCCAGCAGCCAAGAGTACAGGGTCCGCGCAAGCAATCAGCCCCAGCATTTT; CDR3: CASSQEYRVRASNQPQHF; J: TRBJ1-5; size: once; V: TRBV4-1; D: NA
DNA: TGTGCCAGCCGCCTCCAGGGGGGTAGCTCCTACGAGCAGTACTTC; CDR3: CASRLQGGSSYEQYF; J: TRBJ2-7; size: NA; V: TRBV12-3/TRBV12-4; D: NA
DNA: TGCGCCAGCAGCCAAGAGTCGGGGTATAGCAATCAGCCCCAGCATTTT; CDR3: CASSQESGYSNQPQHF; J: TRBJ1-5; size: NA; V: TRBV4-1; D: NA
DNA: TGTGCCAGCAGCTTAGTGCCGGGACAGGGCCCCGAGCAGTACTTC; CDR3: CASSLVPGQGPEQYF; J: TRBJ2-7; size: NA; V: TRBV7-2; D: TRBD1
DNA: TGTGCCAGCAGCTTAGAGCCGACAGGGGGCTATGGCTACACCTTC; CDR3: CASSLEPTGGYGYTF; J: TRBJ1-2; size: NA; V: TRBV11-2; D: TRBD1
DNA: TGTGCCAGCAGTTCTGGGGGAAGCTCTGGAAACACCATATATTTT; CDR3: CASSSGGSSGNTIYF; J: TRBJ1-3; size: NA; V: TRBV28; D: NA
DNA: TGTGCCTGGAGTCCTCAGGGGCTAGGCTATGGCTACACCTTC; CDR3: CAWSPQGLGYGYTF; J: TRBJ1-2; size: NA; V: TRBV30; D: NA
DNA: TGCAGCGTTGGGCGGGAGGGCATCAATGAGCAGTTCTTC; CDR3: CSVGREGINEQFF; J: TRBJ2-1; size: NA; V: TRBV29-1; D: TRBD2
DNA: TGTGCCAGCAGAACCGCTAGCGGGAGCTCAGATACGCAGTATTTT; CDR3: CASRTASGSSDTQYF; J: TRBJ2-3; size: NA; V: TRBV6-1; D: TRBD2
DNA: TGTGCCAGCAGTTCGGGGACAGGCGGTAGCACTGAAGCTTTCTTT; CDR3: CASSSGTGGSTEAFF; J: TRBJ1-1; size: NA; V: TRBV10-3; D: TRBD1
DNA: TGTGCCAGCACCTTCGGGGGGGGTCGGAATTCACCCCTCCACTTT; CDR3: CASTFGGGRNSPLHF; J: TRBJ1-6; size: NA; V: TRBV28; D: NA
DNA: TGTGCCAGCAGCTTGGGGTTTGGTGACCGTGGAAACACCATATATTTT; CDR3: CASSLGFGDRGNTIYF; J: TRBJ1-3; size: few; V: TRBV7-8; D: NA
DNA: TGTGCCAGCAGTTACACAGGGGGAACCGGGGAGCTGTTTTTT; CDR3: CASSYTGGTGELFF; J: TRBJ2-2; size: NA; V: TRBV6-5; D: TRBD1
DNA: TGTGCCAGCAGTTACTCGGGACAGGTTACAGAGATGGCTTTCTTT; CDR3: CASSYSGQVTEMAFF; J: TRBJ1-1; size: few; V: TRBV6-5; D: TRBD1
DNA: TGTGCCAGCGGTACCCTGCTGGCCTCCTACGAGCAGTACTTC; CDR3: CASGTLLASYEQYF; J: TRBJ2-7; size: NA; V: TRBV27; D: NA
DNA: TGTGCCAGCAGCTTGGCGGTCGATACGCAGTATTTT; CDR3: CASSLAVDTQYF; J: TRBJ2-3; size: once; V: TRBV5-8; D: NA
DNA: TGTGCCAGCAGTGAGGACAGGGGTAATCCTGGCTACACCTTC; CDR3: CASSEDRGNPGYTF; J: TRBJ1-2; size: NA; V: TRBV27; D: TRBD1
DNA: TGCAGTGCTAGAGATCCGGGACAAGGCAATCAGCCCCAGCATTTT; CDR3: CSARDPGQGNQPQHF; J: TRBJ1-5; size: NA; V: TRBV20-1; D: NA
DNA: TGTGCCAGCAGTTACTTCGGGACAGGGCAGAACACTGAAGCTTTCTTT; CDR3: CASSYFGTGQNTEAFF; J: TRBJ1-1; size: NA; V: TRBV6-2/TRBV6-3; D: TRBD1
DNA: TGTGCCAGCAGCTTAGATCGGGGAAATTCACCCCTCCACTTT; CDR3: CASSLDRGNSPLHF; J: TRBJ1-6; size: NA; V: TRBV7-8; D: NA
DNA: TGTGCCAGTAGTCGGGGGATAGCGGGAGTTACCTACAATGAGCAGTTCTTC; CDR3: CASSRGIAGVTYNEQFF; J: TRBJ2-1; size: NA; V: TRBV19; D: TRBD2
DNA: TGTGCCAGCAGCACAACAGCGAACACCGGGGAGCTGTTTTTT; CDR3: CASSTTANTGELFF; J: TRBJ2-2; size: NA; V: TRBV7-2; D: NA
DNA: TGTGCCAGCAGACAACGATCCGGGTTAGCGGGTCAGGATCAGCCCCAGCATTTT; CDR3: CASRQRSGLAGQDQPQHF; J: TRBJ1-5; size: few; V: TRBV27; D: NA
DNA: TGCAGTGCTCCAATTGCGGACAGGGATAACACTGAAGCTTTCTTT; CDR3: CSAPIADRDNTEAFF; J: TRBJ1-1; size: few; V: TRBV20-1; D: TRBD1
DNA: TGTGCCAGCAGCTTAAGCCCAGGCCAGAACACTGAAGCTTTCTTT; CDR3: CASSLSPGQNTEAFF; J: TRBJ1-1; size: NA; V: TRBV7-3; D: NA
DNA: TGTGCCAGCAGCCCCGCTGGTAGCAATCAGCCCCAGCATTTT; CDR3: CASSPAGSNQPQHF; J: TRBJ1-5; size: NA; V: TRBV9; D: NA
DNA: TGTGCCAGCAGCTCTCCACCGGGACAGCAGTTCTTC; CDR3: CASSSPPGQQFF; J: TRBJ2-1; size: NA; V: TRBV7-2; D: NA
DNA: TGCAGTGCTAGGTCGGCGGCGGTTGGCCCTACGCAGTATTTT; CDR3: CSARSAAVGPTQYF; J: TRBJ2-3; size: NA; V: TRBV20-1; D: NA
DNA: TGTGCCACCAGGACGAGGGGGATTAGGGGAGAGACCCAGTACTTC; CDR3: CATRTRGIRGETQYF; J: TRBJ2-5; size: NA; V: TRBV15; D: NA
DNA: TGTGCCAGCAGTGTGCTAGGGAGCACAGATACGCAGTATTTT; CDR3: CASSVLGSTDTQYF; J: TRBJ2-3; size: NA; V: TRBV2; D: NA
DNA: TGCAGTGCCCGGACTAGCCCCACAGATACGCAGTATTTT; CDR3: CSARTSPTDTQYF; J: TRBJ2-3; size: NA; V: TRBV20-1; D: TRBD2
DNA: TGTGCCAGCAGTTATGCGGACTCCTACGAGCAGTACTTC; CDR3: CASSYADSYEQYF; J: TRBJ2-7; size: NA; V: TRBV27; D: NA
DNA: TGTGCCAGCAGCTTATCAAGGGCATCCTACAATGAGCAGTTCTTC; CDR3: CASSLSRASYNEQFF; J: TRBJ2-1; size: NA; V: TRBV7-6; D: NA
DNA: TGTGCCAGCAGCTTCCGGGACAGGGCTTACAATGAGCAGTTCTTC; CDR3: CASSFRDRAYNEQFF; J: TRBJ2-1; size: NA; V: TRBV9; D: TRBD1
DNA: TGTGCCAGCAGCTTAGCGGGACTAGCCACAGATACGCAGTATTTT; CDR3: CASSLAGLATDTQYF; J: TRBJ2-3; size: NA; V: TRBV7-2; D: TRBD2
DNA: TGTGCCAGCAGCTTAAAACCCCTGCCTAGCGGGAATCGGACCGGGGAGCTGTTTTTT; CDR3: CASSLKPLPSGNRTGELFF; J: TRBJ2-2; size: NA; V: TRBV7-6; D: TRBD2
DNA: TGTGCCAGCAGCTTATTTGGGGGTAAGGACACTGAAGCTTTCTTT; CDR3: CASSLFGGKDTEAFF; J: TRBJ1-1; size: NA; V: TRBV7-2; D: NA
DNA: TGTGCCAGCAGACGGGAACCGCCCAGTTCACCCCTCCACTTT; CDR3: CASRREPPSSPLHF; J: TRBJ1-6; size: NA; V: TRBV2; D: NA
DNA: TGTGCCAGCAGTCTGGACACCAGCTCCTACAATGAGCAGTTCTTC; CDR3: CASSLDTSSYNEQFF; J: TRBJ2-1; size: NA; V: TRBV6-1; D: NA
DNA: TGTGCCAGCAGTTACTTGGGGGGGAGTCAGCCCCAGCATTTT; CDR3: CASSYLGGSQPQHF; J: TRBJ1-5; size: NA; V: TRBV6-2/TRBV6-3; D: NA
DNA: TGTGCCAGTAGTATCAGGACTAGCGGGAACACCGGGGAGCTGTTTTTT; CDR3: CASSIRTSGNTGELFF; J: TRBJ2-2; size: NA; V: TRBV19; D: TRBD2
DNA: TGTGCCATCAGTGAGTCGGGGCCTGCTTTCTTT; CDR3: CAISESGPAFF; J: TRBJ1-1; size: NA; V: TRBV10-3; D: NA